This T cell receptor beta chain was recorded in a study of CD8 T cells in Susac syndrome. Points from the study as a whole: CD4+ T cell repertoires in Susac syndrome lacked clonal expansion. The relatively small number of individuals in the TCR sequencing and HLA analysis was acknowledged by the study.

This CDR3 spans 15 amino acids. The V segment lost 4 bases and the J segment 8 bases; nucleotides outside the gene matches: 5. Germline values: CDR1 LGHDT, CDR2 YNNKEL (reference sequence). A quantity of about 0.45 to 1 ug RNA underwent reverse transcription using random hexamers. Across 54 Vbeta and 13 Jbeta, TCR beta CDR3 was amplified with immunoSEQ multiplex PCR. Each CDR3 protein gets one entry after TCRdb re-called the immunoSEQ multiplex PCR reads with MiXCR. Of tens of thousands of distinct CDR3 sequences listed, around 94% are singletons. The authors negatively isolated CD8+ and CD4+ T cells and FACS-enriched TEMRA cells. As regards this clonotype: Its antigen is undetermined.

The clonotype comes from a human donor with Susac syndrome. V usage is TRBV3-1 and J usage is TRBJ1-6; 10 bases agree with TRBD1. Sequenced sample: CD4+ T cells from PBMCs. The CDR3 DNA sequence: TGTGCCAGCAGCCGAAAGGGGACAGGGGATTCACCCCTCCACTTT. Its translation is CASSRKGTGDSPLHF.